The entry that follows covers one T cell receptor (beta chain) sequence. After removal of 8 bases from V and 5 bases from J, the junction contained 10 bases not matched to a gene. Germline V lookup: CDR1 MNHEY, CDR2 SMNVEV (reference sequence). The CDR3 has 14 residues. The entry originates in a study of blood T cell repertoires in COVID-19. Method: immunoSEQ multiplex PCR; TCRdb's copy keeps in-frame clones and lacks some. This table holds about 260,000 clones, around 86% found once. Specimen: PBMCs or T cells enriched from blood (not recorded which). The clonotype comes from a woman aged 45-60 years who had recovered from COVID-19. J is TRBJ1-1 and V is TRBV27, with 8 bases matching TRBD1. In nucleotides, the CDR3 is TGTGCCAGCTCGTCAGGGGGCAAGTCGACTGAAGCTTTCTTT. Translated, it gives CASSSGGKSTEAFF.